This note documents a single T cell receptor beta chain sequence. Its cognate antigen is unknown. This specimen comes from a study of blood T cells in healthy people across ages. Findings of the study overall: Changes seen in expanded clonotypes were possibly confounded by donor CMV status left unknown.

Primers used in a second PCR of about 7 to 12 cycles were a sample-barcoded 5' primer and a J-beta primer mix. CDR3-containing paired-end reads numbered at least 2.5 million in each sample. TCRdb re-called the 5' RACE reads through MiXCR, storing one row per CDR3 protein. The table has around 1.5 million distinct CDR3 sequences, approximately 63% seen once; the top ten hold about 6.7%. The CDR3 extends over 15 amino acids. Germline CDR1 MGHRA, CDR2 YSYEKL. V was clipped by 2 bases and J by 5 bases; unmatched bases: 8. Each sample gave at least 7 million isolated PBMCs. This sequence originates from a man aged 18 to 30 in good health. V gene TRBV4-1 combines with J gene TRBJ2-5; 7 positions match TRBD2. The sequenced sample was blood. CDR3 protein: CASSQTMGGQETQYF. The CDR3 DNA follows: TGCGCCAGCAGCCAAACCATGGGAGGGCAGGAGACCCAGTACTTC.